What follows are 21 T cell receptor beta chains derived from one specimen sequenced in a study of blood T cell repertoires in COVID-19. Sequencing used immunoSEQ multiplex PCR; TCRdb keeps in-frame clones, though not all of them. Seen here are some 30,000 clones, over 85% observed once, and the top ten hold 7% to 10%. What was sequenced was peripheral blood. The receptors shown here come from a man between 70 and 80 years old with active or convalescent COVID-19.

The gene calls are TRBV6-6 and TRBJ1-2; 9 nucleotides agree with TRBD1. Germline CDR1 and CDR2: MNHNY and SVGAGI (reference sequence). The trim removed 7 bases at V and 5 bases at J, leaving 8 bases unmatched. This CDR3 is built from 14 residues. CDR3 protein: CASTHSGTGYGYTF. The DNA of the CDR3 is TGTGCCAGCACTCATTCCGGGACAGGGTATGGCTACACCTTC.

The V and J genes are TRBV25-1 and TRBJ1-2; D not resolved. The CDR3 covers 12 residues. Per germline, CDR1 MGHDK and CDR2 SYGVNS. V lost 4 bases and J lost 4, with 7 bases in between. The CDR3, as DNA: TGTGCCAGCAGTGTGGGCTTCTATGGCTACACCTTC. Translation gives CASSVGFYGYTF.

CDR3 protein: CASSEGRTVNEQFF. CDR3 coding DNA: TGTGCCAGCAGTGAAGGTAGGACAGTGAATGAGCAGTTCTTC. V gene TRBV6-1 combines with J gene TRBJ2-1; a weak D match, TRBD1 (6 bases). From germline, CDR1 is MNHNS and CDR2 SASEGT. There are 14 residues in the CDR3. Trimming removed 1 base from V and 7 bases from J, with 11 bases in between.

This chain uses TRBV15 with TRBJ1-1; 9 positions match TRBD1. This CDR3 has 16 amino acids. The germline V gene encodes CDR1 LNHNV and CDR2 YYDKDF (reference sequence). Germline trimming cut 4 bases from V and 1 base from J; bases unmatched to any gene: 7. CDR3 DNA: TGTGCCACCAGCATGGGGACAGGGAGTGGGAACACTGAAGCTTTCTTT. This sequence encodes CATSMGTGSGNTEAFF. Full variable domain (outside the CDR3, taken from reference TRBV15 and TRBJ1-1): DAMVIQNPRYQVTQFGKPVTLSCSQTLNHNVMYWYQQKSSQAPKLLFHYYDKDFNNEADTPDNFQSRRPNTSFCFLDIRSPGLGDTAMYLCATSMGTGSGNTEAFFGQGTRLTVV.

The chain couples TRBV20-1 to TRBJ2-1, with D unresolved. The V gene lost 3 bases and the J gene lost 8 bases, with 8 bases spanning the gap. The CDR3 is made up of 11 amino acids. In germline, CDR1 is DFQATT, CDR2 SNEGSKA (reference sequence). In DNA form, the CDR3 reads TGCAGTGCTAGTTACAGCCATGAGCAGTTCTTC. Amino acids: CSASYSHEQFF.

The table lists this clone with a count of one. Sequence at one end of the junction differs from germline and may be a read error. The V gene is TRBV7-7, the J gene TRBJ2-1, with D possibly being TRBD1 (5 bases). The CDR3 totals 13 residues. The germline gives CDR1 SSHAT, CDR2 FNYEAQ (reference sequence). CDR3 nucleotides: TGTGCTAGCAGCTTACAGGTTATGGATGAGCAGTTCTTC. This gives the protein CASSLQVMDEQFF.

The chain employs TRBV7-2 and TRBJ2-3; tentative D call: TRBD2 (7 bases). The germline V gene has CDR1 SGHTA and CDR2 FQGNSA. The CDR3 extends over 13 amino acids. Between the trimmed V and J ends, which lost 3 bases and 8 bases, there was a span of 12 bases. The CDR3 nucleotides are TGTGCCAGCAGCTTCGAGGGGGGGGGTACGCAGTATTTT. It is translated as CASSFEGGGTQYF.

The J gene is TRBJ1-1, the V gene TRBV19; D remains unclear. CDR1 LNHDA and CDR2 SQIVND come from the germline V gene (reference sequence). The length of the CDR3 is 16 residues. Trimming took 3 bases from V and 6 from J, leaving 20 bases between them. The CDR3 DNA sequence: TGTGCCAGTAGTATGAACCCGGATCTAAACAGTTCTGAAGCTTTCTTT. It specifies CASSMNPDLNSSEAFF.

This clone occurred once. The CDR3 sequence: CASRPMEGSPLHF. CDR3 DNA: TGTGCCAGCAGGCCAATGGAGGGTTCACCCCTCCACTTT. This chain connects TRBV28 to TRBJ1-6; D uncertain. The CDR3 is 13 residues long. The V gene's germline CDR1 is MDHEN and CDR2 SYDVKM. Trimming stripped 6 bases from V and 9 bases from J, with 12 bases between. Full variable domain (missing parts from reference TRBV28 and TRBJ1-6): DVKVTQSSRYLVKRTGEKVFLECVQDMDHENMFWYRQDPGLGLRLIYFSYDVKMKEKGDIPEGYSVSREKKERFSLILESASTNQTSMYLCASRPMEGSPLHFGNGTRLTVT.

The chain recombines TRBV6-5 with TRBJ2-5; D might be TRBD2 (7 bases). Germline CDR1 is MNHEY and CDR2 is SVGAGI. The CDR3 contains 15 residues. Trimming cost V 5 bases and J 5 bases, with 18 bases left between them. CDR3 loop: CASSILGGQGETQYF. DNA for the CDR3: TGTGCCAGCAGTATACTGGGGGGGCAGGGGGAGACCCAGTACTTC.

The chain links TRBV12-3 or TRBV12-4 to TRBJ2-3, with no clear D. This CDR3 has 13 residues. V lost 5 bases, J lost 0 bases, and 6 bases lay in between. CDR3: CASSPPSTDTQYF. The CDR3 DNA reads as TGTGCCAGCAGTCCTCCCAGCACAGATACGCAGTATTTT.

This chain connects TRBV5-1 to TRBJ1-1, with D tentatively TRBD1 (6 bases). The germline V gene has CDR1 SGHRS and CDR2 YFSETQ. The CDR3 is made up of 16 amino acids. V gave up 1 base and J gave up 1 base, with 14 bases separating them. The CDR3 sequence: CASSLTPGQQNTEAFF. CDR3 sequence (DNA): TGCGCCAGCAGCTTGACGCCAGGACAGCAGAACACTGAAGCTTTCTTT.

This clone occurred a few times. This chain joins TRBV9 and TRBJ1-1, with a weak D call TRBD1 (5 bases). CDR1 is SGDLS, CDR2 YYNGEE, per germline. This CDR3 is built from 16 residues. The germline V and J ends were trimmed by 0 bases and 3 bases, with 15 bases remaining between them. CDR3 protein: CASSVEPGYMDTEAFF. The CDR3, as DNA: TGTGCCAGCAGCGTAGAACCAGGGTATATGGACACTGAAGCTTTCTTT.

The chain joins TRBV6-2 or TRBV6-3 to TRBJ2-2; unclear D gene. Germline assignment: CDR1 MNHEY and CDR2 SVGEGT. This CDR3 spans 16 amino acids. The V and J ends lost 6 bases and 2 bases respectively, with 16 bases between them. The CDR3 nucleotides are TGTGCCAGCAGCAATGCCGGAGCCTATAACACCGGGGAGCTGTTTTTT. The encoded protein is CASSNAGAYNTGELFF.

This CDR3 reads CASSPNQGAGRETQYF. The CDR3, as DNA: TGTGCCAGCAGCCCAAATCAAGGGGCTGGGAGGGAGACCCAGTACTTC. The chain carries TRBV3-1 (or the pseudogene TRBV3-2) and TRBJ2-5; weak D call: TRBD2 (6 bases). This CDR3 comprises 16 residues. Per germline, CDR1 LGHDT and CDR2 YNNKEL (reference sequence). The V end lost 4 bases, the J end lost 5 bases, and 20 bases lay between the germline ends.

The chain joins TRBV7-2 to TRBJ1-4; weak D call: TRBD1 (5 bases). Germline CDR1 is SGHTA and CDR2 is FQGNSA. The CDR3 totals 18 residues. V lost 2 bases to trimming and J lost 7 bases, with 23 bases between them. CDR3 in amino acids: CASSLMGPLGLSTEKLFF. DNA for the CDR3: TGTGCCAGCAGCTTAATGGGGCCCCTCGGGTTATCTACTGAAAAACTGTTTTTT. The full variable domain, rest sourced from reference TRBV7-2 and TRBJ1-4, is GAGVSQSPSNKVTEKGKDVELRCDPISGHTALYWYRQSLGQGLEFLIYFQGNSAPDKSGLPSDRFSAERTGGSVSTLTIQRTQQEDSAVYLCASSLMGPLGLSTEKLFFGSGTQLSVL.

The rearrangement uses TRBV2 and TRBJ2-7, with TRBD2 as a possible D gene (5 bases). Germline-derived CDR1 and CDR2 are SNHLY and FYNNEI. This CDR3 is built from 14 residues. V was cut by 3 bases and J by 3 bases, with 12 bases left in between. CDR3: CASSDGDGLYEQYF. The CDR3 DNA is TGTGCCAGCAGTGATGGAGACGGACTCTACGAGCAGTACTTC.

The J gene is TRBJ1-6, the V gene TRBV27, with D possibly matching TRBD1 (6 bases). This CDR3 region has 15 residues. CDR1 and CDR2 (germline): MNHEY, SMNVEV (reference sequence). V lost 3 bases and J 10 bases, leaving 16 bases between the germline ends. The CDR3 here is CASSLGGGRGSPLHF. CDR3 coding DNA: TGTGCCAGCAGTTTGGGAGGGGGAAGGGGATCACCCCTCCACTTT.

The genes are TRBV9 and TRBJ2-7, with 8 bases identical to TRBD1. This CDR3 is 14 amino acids long. The V and J ends lost 3 bases and 4 bases, in that order; junction bases with no gene match: 6. Germline lookup yields CDR1 SGDLS and CDR2 YYNGEE. The chain's CDR3 is CASSAGQGWYEQYF. CDR3 in DNA: TGTGCCAGCAGCGCCGGACAGGGCTGGTACGAGCAGTACTTC.

J is TRBJ1-6 and V is TRBV3-1 (or the pseudogene TRBV3-2); possibly TRBD1 for D (6 bases). This CDR3 is built from 14 residues. V was trimmed by 4 bases and J by 10 bases, leaving 14 bases between them. Germline V gene lookup returns CDR1 LGHDT and CDR2 YNNKEL (reference sequence). The CDR3 loop is CASSRVQGNSPLHF. In DNA, the CDR3 is TGTGCCAGCAGCCGAGTCCAGGGGAACTCACCCCTCCACTTT.

V usage is TRBV15 and J usage is TRBJ1-4; the D is unclear. The CDR3 is 15 amino acids. Germline CDR1 and CDR2: LNHNV and YYDKDF (reference sequence). The germline V and J ends were trimmed by 1 base and 2 bases, with 8 bases remaining between them. CDR3: CATSRGSGTNEKLFF. CDR3 bases: TGTGCCACCAGCAGAGGTTCGGGGACTAATGAAAAACTGTTTTTT. The whole variable domain, remainder taken from reference TRBV15 and TRBJ1-4, is DAMVIQNPRYQVTQFGKPVTLSCSQTLNHNVMYWYQQKSSQAPKLLFHYYDKDFNNEADTPDNFQSRRPNTSFCFLDIRSPGLGDTAMYLCATSRGSGTNEKLFFGSGTQLSVL.